This T cell receptor beta chain was sequenced in a study of CD8 T cells in ankylosing spondylitis. Study-wide results and limits: Matched ankylosing spondylitis synovial fluid reportedly showed significant enrichment of disease-linked clones.

Each TCR beta library was made by quantitative 5'-RACE that incorporated molecular barcodes. MiXCR, run by TCRdb on the 5' RACE reads, gives a single entry per CDR3 protein. The sample consists of around 330,000 distinct CDR3 sequences, 11% of them appearing once. V lost 1 base to trimming and J lost 3 bases; unmatched junction nucleotides: 14. The CDR3 contains 20 residues. Germline values: CDR1 MNHEY, CDR2 SVGEGT. This clonotype was detected ten times or more. Its antigen is currently unknown. Sequenced: blood, either unsorted or a sorted T cell fraction (not recorded which). This chain links TRBV6-2 or TRBV6-3 with TRBJ2-6, with 8 positions matching TRBD1. The source is a female donor with ankylosing spondylitis or in good health (not recorded which). CDR3 nucleotide sequence: TGTGCCAGCAGTTACTTCGTCCCAGGGGGCGCTTTAGGTGGGGCCAACGTCCTGACTTTC. It codes for CASSYFVPGGALGGANVLTF.